This T cell receptor (beta chain) was captured in a study of blood T cells in healthy people across ages. Germline loops: CDR1 WSHSY, CDR2 SAAADI. This CDR3 spans 15 amino acids. The trim removed 6 bases at V and 9 bases at J, leaving 13 bases unmatched. A second about 6 to 12 cycle PCR used barcoded and J-beta primers. TCRdb independently ran MiXCR on the 5' RACE reads; one entry per CDR3 protein. This table holds 900,000 to 950,000 distinct CDR3 sequences, about 29% found once. In addition, the sample was reused for a study of T cells of mothers and their children.

Sequencing input: blood. This chain joins TRBV10-2 and TRBJ2-1; 8 bases map to TRBD2. The TCR comes from a middle-aged woman in good health. The CDR3 region has the DNA TGCGCCAGCAGCGCTACTAGCGGTCCCAGTGGTGAGCAGTTCTTC. This gives the protein CASSATSGPSGEQFF.